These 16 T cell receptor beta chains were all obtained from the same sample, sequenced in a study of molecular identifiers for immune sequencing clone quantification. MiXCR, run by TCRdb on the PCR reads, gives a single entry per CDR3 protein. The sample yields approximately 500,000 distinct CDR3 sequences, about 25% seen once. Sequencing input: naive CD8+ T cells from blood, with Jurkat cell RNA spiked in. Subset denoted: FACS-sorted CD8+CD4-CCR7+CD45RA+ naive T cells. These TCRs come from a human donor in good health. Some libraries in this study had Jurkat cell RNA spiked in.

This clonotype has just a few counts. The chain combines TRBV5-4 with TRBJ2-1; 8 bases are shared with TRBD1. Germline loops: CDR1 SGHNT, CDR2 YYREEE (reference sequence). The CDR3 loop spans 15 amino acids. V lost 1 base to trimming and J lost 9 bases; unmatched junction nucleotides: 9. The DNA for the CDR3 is TGTGCCAGCAGCTTGTGGGGCAGGGGGCCCGGTGAGCAGTTCTTC. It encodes CASSLWGRGPGEQFF.

The CDR3 protein is CATSMGLAGWTDTQYF. Written as DNA, the CDR3 is TGTGCCACCAGTATGGGACTAGCGGGATGGACGGATACGCAGTATTTT. The chain is built from TRBV24-1 and TRBJ2-3, with TRBD2 identical over 13 bases. Germline V gene data show CDR1 as KGHDR and CDR2 as SFDVKD. This CDR3 is built from 16 residues. Losses at the gene ends were 6 bases for V and 6 bases for J; bases not matched to a gene: 8.

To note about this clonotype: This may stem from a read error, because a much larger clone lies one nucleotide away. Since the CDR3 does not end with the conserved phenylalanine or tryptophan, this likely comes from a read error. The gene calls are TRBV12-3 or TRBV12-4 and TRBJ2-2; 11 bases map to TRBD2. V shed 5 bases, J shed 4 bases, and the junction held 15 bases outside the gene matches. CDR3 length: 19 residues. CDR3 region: CASSPPPTTSGSGTGELFL. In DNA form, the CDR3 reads TGTGCCAGCAGTCCCCCCCCCACTACTAGCGGGAGTGGCACCGGGGAGCTGTTTCTT.

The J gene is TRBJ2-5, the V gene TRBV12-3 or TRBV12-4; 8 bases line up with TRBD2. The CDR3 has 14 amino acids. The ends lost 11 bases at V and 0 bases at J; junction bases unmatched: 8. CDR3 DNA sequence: TGTGCCCCCCGGGGGGGGGGGAACCAAGAGACCCAGTACTTC. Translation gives CAPRGGGNQETQYF.

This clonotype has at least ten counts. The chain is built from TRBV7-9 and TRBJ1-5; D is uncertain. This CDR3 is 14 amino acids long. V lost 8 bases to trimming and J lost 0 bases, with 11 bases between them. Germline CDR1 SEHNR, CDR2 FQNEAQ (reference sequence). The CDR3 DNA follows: TGTGCCAGCGGTACAGAGTATAGCAATCAGCCCCAGCATTTT. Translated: CASGTEYSNQPQHF.

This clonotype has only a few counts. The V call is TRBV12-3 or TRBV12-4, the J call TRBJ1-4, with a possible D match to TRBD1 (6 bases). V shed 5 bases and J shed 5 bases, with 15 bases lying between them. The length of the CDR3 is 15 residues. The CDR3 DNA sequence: TGTGCCAGCAGTACAGGACAGCCACTAAATGAAAAACTGTTTTTT. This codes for CASSTGQPLNEKLFF.

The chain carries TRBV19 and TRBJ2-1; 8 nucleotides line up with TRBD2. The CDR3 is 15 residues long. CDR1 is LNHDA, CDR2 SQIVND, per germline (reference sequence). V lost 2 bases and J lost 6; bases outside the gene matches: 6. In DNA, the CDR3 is TGTGCCAGTAGTATAACCGCGGGGGGTGTCAATGAGCAGTTCTTC. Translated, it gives CASSITAGGVNEQFF.

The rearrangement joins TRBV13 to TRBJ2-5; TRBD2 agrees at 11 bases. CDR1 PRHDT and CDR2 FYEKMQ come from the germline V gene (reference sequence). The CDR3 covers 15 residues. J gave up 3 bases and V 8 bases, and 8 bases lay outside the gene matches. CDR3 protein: CASGASGGPKETQYF. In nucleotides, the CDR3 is TGTGCCAGCGGGGCTAGCGGGGGGCCCAAAGAGACCCAGTACTTC.

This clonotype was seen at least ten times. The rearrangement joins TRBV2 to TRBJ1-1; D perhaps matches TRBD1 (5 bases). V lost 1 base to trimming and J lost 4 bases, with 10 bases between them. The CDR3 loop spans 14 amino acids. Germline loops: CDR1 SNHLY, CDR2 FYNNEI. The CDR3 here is CASSEGQGATEAFF. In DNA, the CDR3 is TGTGCCAGCAGTGAAGGGCAGGGCGCCACTGAAGCTTTCTTT.

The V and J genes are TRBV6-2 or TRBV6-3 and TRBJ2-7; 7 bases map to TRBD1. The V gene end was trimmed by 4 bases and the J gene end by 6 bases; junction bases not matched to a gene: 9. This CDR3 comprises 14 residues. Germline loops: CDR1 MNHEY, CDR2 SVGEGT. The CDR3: CASSLSTGRSEQYF. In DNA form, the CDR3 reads TGTGCCAGCAGTTTGTCGACAGGGCGCTCCGAGCAGTACTTC.

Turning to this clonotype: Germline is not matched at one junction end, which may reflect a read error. CDR3 region: CASSQMGQGLGPPPHF. Written as DNA, the CDR3 is TGCGCCAGCAGCCAAATGGGACAGGGCTTGGGGCCGCCCCCGCATTTT. J is TRBJ1-5 and V is TRBV4-1; 9 bases map to TRBD1. CDR3 size: 16 residues. Per the germline V gene, CDR1 is MGHRA and CDR2 is YSYEKL.

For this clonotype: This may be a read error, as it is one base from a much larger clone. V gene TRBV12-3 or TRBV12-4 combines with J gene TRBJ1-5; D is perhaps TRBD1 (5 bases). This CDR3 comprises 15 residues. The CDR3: CASSLSWGGNQSQHF. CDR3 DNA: TGTGCCAGCAGTTTGAGCTGGGGCGGGAATCAGTCCCAGCATTTT.

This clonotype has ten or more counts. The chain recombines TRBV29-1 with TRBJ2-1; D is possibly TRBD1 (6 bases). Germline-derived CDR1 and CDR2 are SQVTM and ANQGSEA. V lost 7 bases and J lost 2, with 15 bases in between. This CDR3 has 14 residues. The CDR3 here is CSGTSDRTYNEQFF. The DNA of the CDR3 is TGCAGCGGGACGTCGGACAGAACCTACAATGAGCAGTTCTTC.

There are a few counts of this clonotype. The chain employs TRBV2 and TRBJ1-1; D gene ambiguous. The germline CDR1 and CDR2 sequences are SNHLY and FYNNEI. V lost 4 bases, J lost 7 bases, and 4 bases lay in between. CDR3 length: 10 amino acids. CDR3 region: CASSVGEAFF. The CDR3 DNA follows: TGTGCCAGCAGTGTTGGTGAAGCTTTCTTT. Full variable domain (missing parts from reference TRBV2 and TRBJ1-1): EPEVTQTPSHQVTQMGQEVILRCVPISNHLYFYWYRQILGQKVEFLVSFYNNEISEKSEIFDDQFSVERPDGSNFTLKIRSTKLEDSAMYFCASSVGEAFFGQGTRLTVV.

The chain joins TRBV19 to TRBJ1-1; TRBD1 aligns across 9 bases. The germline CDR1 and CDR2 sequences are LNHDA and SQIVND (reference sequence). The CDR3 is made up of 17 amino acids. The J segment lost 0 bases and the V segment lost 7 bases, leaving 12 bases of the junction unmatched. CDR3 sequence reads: CASTSTGGEPLNTEAFF. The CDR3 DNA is TGTGCCAGTACCAGTACAGGGGGCGAGCCCTTGAACACTGAAGCTTTCTTT. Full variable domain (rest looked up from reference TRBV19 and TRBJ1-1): DGGITQSPKYLFRKEGQNVTLSCEQNLNHDAMYWYRQDPGQGLRLIYYSQIVNDFQKGDIAEGYSVSREKKESFPLTVTSAQKNPTAFYLCASTSTGGEPLNTEAFFGQGTRLTVV.

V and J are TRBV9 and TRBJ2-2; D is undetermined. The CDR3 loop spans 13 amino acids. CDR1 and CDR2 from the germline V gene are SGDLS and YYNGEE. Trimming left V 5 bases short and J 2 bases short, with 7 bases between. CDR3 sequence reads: CASREQNTGELFF. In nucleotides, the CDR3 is TGTGCCAGCAGGGAACAAAACACCGGGGAGCTGTTTTTT.